The entry below gives a single T cell receptor beta chain sequence along with its context. Its antigen is undetermined. Per germline, CDR1 MNHEY and CDR2 SMNVEV (reference sequence). V was clipped by 7 bases and J by 1 base; unmatched bases: 7. CDR3 length: 17 residues. PCR primers comprised 60 Vbeta and 13 Jbeta primers. TCRdb keeps only in-frame clones here, not all; method: immunoSEQ multiplex PCR. Of 90,000 to 150,000 clones listed, approximately 80% are singletons. These data come from a study of cytomegalovirus exposure and HLA in healthy donors. Study-level results: In a later analysis, most CMV-associated TCR beta chains appeared HLA-restricted. Researchers catalogued some 160 TCR beta chains as cytomegalovirus-associated.

The receptor was isolated from a man aged 35 to 55 in good health and CMV-seronegative. Specimen: PBMCs. The genes are TRBV27 and TRBJ2-2; TRBD2 aligns across 12 bases. The CDR3 spells CASTQLAGGGNTGELFF. CDR3 nucleotides: TGTGCCAGCACTCAACTAGCGGGGGGCGGGAACACCGGGGAGCTGTTTTTT.